This section outlines one T cell receptor beta chain sequence together with its context. Its matching antigen is unknown. The V gene end was trimmed by 4 bases and the J gene end by 3 bases; junction bases not matched to a gene: 14. The CDR3 is 17 residues long. Germline-derived CDR1 and CDR2 are SGHRS and YFSETQ. cDNA prepared by RNA extraction and subsequent reverse transcription served as the template for sequencing. Sequencing was performed with immunoSEQ multiplex PCR; in TCRdb, only in-frame clones are kept and a portion is missing. The sample holds around 200,000 clones, around three fifths seen once. The data were taken from a study of CD8+ T cells in alopecia areata. The study's findings and limits: Although TCR sharing was seen in mice, sharing across patients was less clear, possibly for HLA-related reasons.

The treatment here: oral pan-JAK inhibitor, 5-10 mg twice daily. This specimen consisted of CD8+ T cells sorted from blood, obtained at week 24, from a patient treated with tofacitinib. This TCR came from a human donor with alopecia areata. J is TRBJ2-3 and V is TRBV5-1, with 7 bases identical to TRBD2. Here the CDR3 reads CASSLQFGGGKTDTQYF. The CDR3 DNA reads TGCGCCAGCAGCCTTCAGTTTGGCGGGGGAAAAACAGATACGCAGTATTTT.